This TCR beta chain was observed in a study of blood T cell repertoires in COVID-19. As for the study in general: Italy, Spain and the United States were the sources of the convalescent and acute COVID-19 samples. T cells, B-cell-depleted T cells, or PBMCs supplied cDNA or gDNA.

The CDR3 extends over 13 amino acids. V gave up 7 bases and J gave up 2 bases, with 9 bases separating them. CDR1 is MNHEY, CDR2 SVGAGI, per germline. Authors' data handling: Amplification with reference gene primers provided the estimates of nucleated cell counts. Sequencing was performed with immunoSEQ multiplex PCR; in TCRdb, only in-frame clones are kept and a portion is missing. That table supplies the V and J calls and clone size; D and trimming were determined from the DNA. Of 250,000 to 350,000 clones listed, approximately 90% were seen once; the top ten hold about 2%. The sample consisted of peripheral blood. The J gene is TRBJ1-3, the V gene TRBV6-5; no firm D call. This receptor was taken from a woman between 50 and 59 years old who had recovered from COVID-19. CDR3 in amino acids: CASTGSAGNTIYF. Written as DNA, the CDR3 is TGTGCCAGCACAGGTTCAGCTGGAAACACCATATATTTT.